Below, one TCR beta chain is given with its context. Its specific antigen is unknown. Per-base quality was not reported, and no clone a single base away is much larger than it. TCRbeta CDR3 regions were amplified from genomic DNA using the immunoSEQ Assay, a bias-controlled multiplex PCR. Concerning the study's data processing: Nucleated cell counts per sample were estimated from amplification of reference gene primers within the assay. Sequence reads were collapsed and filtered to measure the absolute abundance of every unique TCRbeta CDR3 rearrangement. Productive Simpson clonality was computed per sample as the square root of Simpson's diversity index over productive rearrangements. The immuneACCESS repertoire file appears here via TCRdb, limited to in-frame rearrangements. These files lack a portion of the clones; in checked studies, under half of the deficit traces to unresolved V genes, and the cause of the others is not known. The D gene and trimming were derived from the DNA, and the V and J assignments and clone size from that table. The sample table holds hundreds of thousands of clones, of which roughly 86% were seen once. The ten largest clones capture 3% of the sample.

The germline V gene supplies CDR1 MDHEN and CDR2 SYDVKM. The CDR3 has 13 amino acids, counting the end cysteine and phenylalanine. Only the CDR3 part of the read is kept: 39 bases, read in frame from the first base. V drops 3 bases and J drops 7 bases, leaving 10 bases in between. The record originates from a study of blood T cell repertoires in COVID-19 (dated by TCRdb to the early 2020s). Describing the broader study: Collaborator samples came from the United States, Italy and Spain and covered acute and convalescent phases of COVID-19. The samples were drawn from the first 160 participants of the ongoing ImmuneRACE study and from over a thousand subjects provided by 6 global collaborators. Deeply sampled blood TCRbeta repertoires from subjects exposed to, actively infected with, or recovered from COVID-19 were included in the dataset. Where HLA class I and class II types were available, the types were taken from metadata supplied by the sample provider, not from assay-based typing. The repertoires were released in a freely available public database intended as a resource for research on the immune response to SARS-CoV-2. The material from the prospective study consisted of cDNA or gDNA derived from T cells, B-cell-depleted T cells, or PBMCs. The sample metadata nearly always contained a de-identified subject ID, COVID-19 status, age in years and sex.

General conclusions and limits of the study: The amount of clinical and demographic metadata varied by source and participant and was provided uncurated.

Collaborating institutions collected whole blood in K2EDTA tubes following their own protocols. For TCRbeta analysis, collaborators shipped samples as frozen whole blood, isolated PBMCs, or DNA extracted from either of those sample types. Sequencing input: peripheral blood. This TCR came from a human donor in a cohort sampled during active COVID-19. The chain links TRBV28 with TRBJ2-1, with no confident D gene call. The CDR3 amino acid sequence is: CASSFGRANEQFF. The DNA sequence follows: TGTGCCAGCAGTTTTGGGCGAGCAAATGAGCAGTTCTTC.